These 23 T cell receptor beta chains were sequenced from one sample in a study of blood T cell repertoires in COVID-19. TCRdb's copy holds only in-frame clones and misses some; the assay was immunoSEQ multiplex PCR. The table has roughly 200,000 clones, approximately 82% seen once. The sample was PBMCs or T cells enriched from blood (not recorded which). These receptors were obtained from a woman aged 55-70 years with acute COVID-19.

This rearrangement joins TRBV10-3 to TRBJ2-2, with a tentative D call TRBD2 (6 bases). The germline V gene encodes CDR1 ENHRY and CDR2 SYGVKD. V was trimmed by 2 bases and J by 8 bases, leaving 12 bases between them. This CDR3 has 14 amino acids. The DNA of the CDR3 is TGTGCCATCAGTGAGAGAGGAGGGAGGGGGGAGCTGTTTTTT. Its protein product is CAISERGGRGELFF.

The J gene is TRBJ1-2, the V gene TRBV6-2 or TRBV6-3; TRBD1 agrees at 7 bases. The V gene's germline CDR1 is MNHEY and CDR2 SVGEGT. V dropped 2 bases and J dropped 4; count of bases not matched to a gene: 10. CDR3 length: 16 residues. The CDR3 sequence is CASSYPPGQSLYGYTF. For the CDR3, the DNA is TGTGCCAGCAGTTACCCACCGGGACAGTCGCTCTATGGCTACACCTTC.

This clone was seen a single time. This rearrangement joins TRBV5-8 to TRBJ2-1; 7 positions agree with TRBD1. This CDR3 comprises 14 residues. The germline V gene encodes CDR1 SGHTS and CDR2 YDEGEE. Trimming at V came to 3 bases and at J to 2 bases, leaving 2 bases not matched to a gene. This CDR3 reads CASSWGQTYNEQFF. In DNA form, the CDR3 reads TGTGCCAGCAGCTGGGGACAGACCTACAATGAGCAGTTCTTC.

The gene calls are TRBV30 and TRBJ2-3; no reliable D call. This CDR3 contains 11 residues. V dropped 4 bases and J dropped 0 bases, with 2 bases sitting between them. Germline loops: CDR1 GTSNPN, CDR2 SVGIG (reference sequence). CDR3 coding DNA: TGTGCCTGGACTAGCACAGATACGCAGTATTTT. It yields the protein CAWTSTDTQYF.

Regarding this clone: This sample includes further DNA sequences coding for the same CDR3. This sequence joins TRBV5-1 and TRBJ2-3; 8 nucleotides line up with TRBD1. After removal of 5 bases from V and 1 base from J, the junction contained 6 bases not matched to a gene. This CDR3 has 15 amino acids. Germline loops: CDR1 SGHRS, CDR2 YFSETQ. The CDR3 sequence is CASSSGQGGTDTQYF. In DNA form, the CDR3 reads TGCGCCAGCAGTTCCGGACAGGGCGGCACAGATACGCAGTATTTT.

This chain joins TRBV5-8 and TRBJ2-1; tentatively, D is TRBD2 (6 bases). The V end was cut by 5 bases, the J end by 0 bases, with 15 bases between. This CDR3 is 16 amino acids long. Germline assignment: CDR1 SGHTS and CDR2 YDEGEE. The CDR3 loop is CASSYNRGSSYNEQFF. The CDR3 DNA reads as TGTGCCAGCAGTTATAATCGGGGGAGCTCCTACAATGAGCAGTTCTTC.

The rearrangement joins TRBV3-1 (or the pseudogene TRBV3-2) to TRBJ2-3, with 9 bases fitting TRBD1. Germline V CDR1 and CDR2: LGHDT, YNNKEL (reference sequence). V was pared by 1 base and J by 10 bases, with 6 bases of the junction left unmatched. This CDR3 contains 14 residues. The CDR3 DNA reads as TGTGCCAGCAGCCAAGTCCTGGGACAGGGCGCGCAGTATTTT. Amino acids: CASSQVLGQGAQYF.

CDR3 amino acids: CASSLRTGDSPLHF. CDR3 nucleotide sequence: TGTGCCAGCAGCCTCCGGACAGGTGATTCACCCCTCCACTTT. The genes are TRBV11-2 and TRBJ1-6; 7 nucleotides match TRBD1. J gave up 8 bases and V 5 bases, and 6 bases lay outside the gene matches. From germline, CDR1 is SGHAT and CDR2 FQNNGV. This CDR3 has 14 amino acids.

CDR3 nucleotide sequence: TGTGCCAGTAGTATAAGGGACAGGAATGGCTACACCTTC. Amino acids: CASSIRDRNGYTF. The chain carries TRBV19 and TRBJ1-2, with TRBD1 matching 8 bases. Trimming took 2 bases from V and 6 from J; bases not matched to a gene: 2. CDR1 and CDR2 from the germline V gene are LNHDA and SQIVND (reference sequence). The CDR3 is 13 residues long.

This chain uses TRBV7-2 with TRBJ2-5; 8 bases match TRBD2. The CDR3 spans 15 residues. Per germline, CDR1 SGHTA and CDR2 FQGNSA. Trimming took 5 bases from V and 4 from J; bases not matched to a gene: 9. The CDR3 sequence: CASSPRTSRGETQYF. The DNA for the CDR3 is TGTGCCAGCAGCCCCCGGACTAGCCGGGGAGAGACCCAGTACTTC.

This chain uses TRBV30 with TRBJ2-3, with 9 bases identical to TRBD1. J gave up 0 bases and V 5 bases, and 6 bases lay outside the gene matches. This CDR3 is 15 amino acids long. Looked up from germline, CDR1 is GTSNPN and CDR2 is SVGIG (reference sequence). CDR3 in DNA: TGTGCCTGGGGGACAGGGACCTTCAGCACAGATACGCAGTATTTT. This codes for CAWGTGTFSTDTQYF.

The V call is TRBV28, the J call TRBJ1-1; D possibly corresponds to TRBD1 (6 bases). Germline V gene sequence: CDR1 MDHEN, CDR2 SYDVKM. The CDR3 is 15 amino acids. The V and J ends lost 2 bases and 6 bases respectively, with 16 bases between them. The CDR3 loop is CASSLTLGEGAEAFF. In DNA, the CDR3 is TGTGCCAGCAGTTTAACGTTGGGCGAGGGGGCTGAAGCTTTCTTT.

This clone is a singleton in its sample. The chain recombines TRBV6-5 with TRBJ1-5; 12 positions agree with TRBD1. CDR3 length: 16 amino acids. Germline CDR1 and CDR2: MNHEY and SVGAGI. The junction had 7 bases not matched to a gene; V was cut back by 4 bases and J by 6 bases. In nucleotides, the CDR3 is TGTGCCAGCAGTTCGGGGACAGGGGGCGAAGGTCAGCCCCAGCATTTT. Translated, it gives CASSSGTGGEGQPQHF.

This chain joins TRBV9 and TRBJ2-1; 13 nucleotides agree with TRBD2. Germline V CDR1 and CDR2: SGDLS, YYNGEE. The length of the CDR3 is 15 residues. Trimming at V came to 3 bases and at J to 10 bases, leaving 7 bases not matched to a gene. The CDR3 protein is CASSAGTSGTGEQFF. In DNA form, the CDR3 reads TGTGCCAGCAGCGCCGGGACTAGCGGGACCGGAGAGCAGTTCTTC.

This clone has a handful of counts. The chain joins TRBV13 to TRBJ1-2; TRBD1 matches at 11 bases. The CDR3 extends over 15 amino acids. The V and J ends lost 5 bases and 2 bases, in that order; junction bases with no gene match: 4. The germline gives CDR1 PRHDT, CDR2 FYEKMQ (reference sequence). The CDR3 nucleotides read TGTGCCAGCAGCCCTGGGACAGGGGGAAACTATGGCTACACCTTC. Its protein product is CASSPGTGGNYGYTF.

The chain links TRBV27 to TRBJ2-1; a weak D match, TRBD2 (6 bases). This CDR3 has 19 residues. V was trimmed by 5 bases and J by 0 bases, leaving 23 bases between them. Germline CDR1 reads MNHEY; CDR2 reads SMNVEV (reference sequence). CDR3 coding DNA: TGTGCCAGCAGTCCGCTCACTTTTGGCGGGATGGACTCCTACAATGAGCAGTTCTTC. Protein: CASSPLTFGGMDSYNEQFF.

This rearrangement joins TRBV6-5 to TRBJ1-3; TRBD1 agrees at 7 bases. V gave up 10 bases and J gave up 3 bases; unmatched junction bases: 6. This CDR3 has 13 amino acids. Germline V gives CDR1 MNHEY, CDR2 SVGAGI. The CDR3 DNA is TGTGCCACAGGGGGAGTAAGTGGAAACACCATATATTTT. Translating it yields CATGGVSGNTIYF.

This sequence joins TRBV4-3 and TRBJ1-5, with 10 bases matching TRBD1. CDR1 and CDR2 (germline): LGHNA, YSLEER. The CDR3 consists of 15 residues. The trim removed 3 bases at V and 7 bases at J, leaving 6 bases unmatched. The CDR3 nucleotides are TGCGCCAGCAGCCATGACAGGGGGCAAAACCAGCCCCAGCATTTT. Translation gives CASSHDRGQNQPQHF.

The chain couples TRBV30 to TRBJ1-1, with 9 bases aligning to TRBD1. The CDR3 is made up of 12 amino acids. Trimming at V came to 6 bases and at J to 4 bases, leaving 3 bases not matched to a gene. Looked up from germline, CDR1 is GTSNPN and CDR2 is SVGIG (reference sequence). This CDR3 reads CACGTGSTEAFF. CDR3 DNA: TGTGCCTGCGGGACAGGGAGCACTGAAGCTTTCTTT.

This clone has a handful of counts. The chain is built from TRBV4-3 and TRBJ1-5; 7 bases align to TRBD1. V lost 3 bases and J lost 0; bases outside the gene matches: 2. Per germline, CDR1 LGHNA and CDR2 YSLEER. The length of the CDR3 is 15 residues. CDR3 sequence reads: CASSQDRSSNQPQHF. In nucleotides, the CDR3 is TGCGCCAGCAGCCAGGACAGGTCTAGCAATCAGCCCCAGCATTTT.

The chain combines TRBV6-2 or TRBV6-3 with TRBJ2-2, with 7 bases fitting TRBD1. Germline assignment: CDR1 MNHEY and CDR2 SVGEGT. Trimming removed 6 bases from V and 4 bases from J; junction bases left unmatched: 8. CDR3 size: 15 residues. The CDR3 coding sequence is TGTGCCAGCAGCTTCACAGGGGCGCGCACCGGGGAGCTGTTTTTT. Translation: CASSFTGARTGELFF.

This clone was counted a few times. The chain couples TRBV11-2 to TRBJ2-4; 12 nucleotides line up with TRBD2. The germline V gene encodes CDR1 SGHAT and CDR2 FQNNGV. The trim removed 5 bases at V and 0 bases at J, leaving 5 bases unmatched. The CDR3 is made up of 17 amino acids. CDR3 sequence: CASSGRLAGVAKNIQYF. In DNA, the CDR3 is TGTGCCAGCAGCGGCCGACTAGCGGGGGTAGCCAAAAACATTCAGTACTTC.

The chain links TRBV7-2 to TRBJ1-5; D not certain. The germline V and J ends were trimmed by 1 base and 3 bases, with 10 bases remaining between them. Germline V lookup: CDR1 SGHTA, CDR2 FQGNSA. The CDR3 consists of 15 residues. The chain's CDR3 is CASSLVAGINQPQHF. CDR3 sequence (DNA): TGTGCCAGCAGCTTAGTAGCCGGGATCAATCAGCCCCAGCATTTT.